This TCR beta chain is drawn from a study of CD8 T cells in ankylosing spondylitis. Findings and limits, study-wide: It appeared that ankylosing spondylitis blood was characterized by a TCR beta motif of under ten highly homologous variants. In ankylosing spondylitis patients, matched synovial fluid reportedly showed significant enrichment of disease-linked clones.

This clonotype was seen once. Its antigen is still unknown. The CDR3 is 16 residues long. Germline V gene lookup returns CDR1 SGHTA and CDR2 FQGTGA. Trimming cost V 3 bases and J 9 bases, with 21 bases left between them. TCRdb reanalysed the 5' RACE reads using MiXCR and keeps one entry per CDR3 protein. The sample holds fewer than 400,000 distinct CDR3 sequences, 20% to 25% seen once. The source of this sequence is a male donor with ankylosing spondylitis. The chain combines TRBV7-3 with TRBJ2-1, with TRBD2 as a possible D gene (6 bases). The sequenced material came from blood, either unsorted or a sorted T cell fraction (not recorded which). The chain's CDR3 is CASSLRGGARAAEQFF. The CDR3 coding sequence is TGTGCCAGCAGCTTGCGCGGAGGGGCACGGGCAGCTGAGCAGTTCTTC. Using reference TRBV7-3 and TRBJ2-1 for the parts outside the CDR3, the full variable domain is GAGVSQTPSNKVTEKGKYVELRCDPISGHTALYWYRQSLGQGPEFLIYFQGTGAADDSGLPNDRFFAVRPEGSVSTLKIQRTERGDSAVYLCASSLRGGARAAEQFFGPGTRLTVL.